The rows below give T cell receptor beta chains drawn from one sample of a study of T cell responses to AZD1222 COVID-19 vaccine. Produced via immunoSEQ multiplex PCR; TCRdb's table is partial and in-frame only. Found here are about 140,000 clones, roughly 87% of them singletons; the top ten hold under 2%. The sequencing here drew on peripheral blood, taken 28 days after the second AZD1222 dose. The receptor set was obtained from an adult who received the AZD1222 COVID-19 vaccine. Both conserved end residues are part of each CDR3. D genes are given only for firm matches. The size entry is marked missing in some rows and otherwise reads once, few, many or a size class.

length: 15; V: TRBV6-2/TRBV6-3; J: TRBJ1-5; D: .; size: .; CDR3: CASSYFSDSNQPQHF; DNA: TGTGCCAGCAGTTATTTCAGCGATAGCAATCAGCCCCAGCATTTT
length: 14; V: TRBV11-3; J: TRBJ1-3; D: .; size: .; CDR3: CASSSTGRGNTIYF; DNA: TGTGCCAGCAGCTCCACGGGGCGGGGAAACACCATATATTTT
length: 15; V: TRBV29-1; J: TRBJ1-1; D: .; size: .; CDR3: CSVEDSGAGATEAFF; DNA: TGCAGCGTTGAAGATTCGGGGGCGGGGGCCACTGAAGCTTTCTTT
length: 18; V: TRBV5-1; J: TRBJ2-3; D: TRBD2; size: .; CDR3: CASSDWLRGGSLTDTQYF; DNA: TGCGCCAGCAGCGATTGGCTGCGGGGCGGGAGTCTTACAGATACGCAGTATTTT
length: 18; V: TRBV6-4; J: TRBJ2-5; D: TRBD1; size: few; CDR3: CASSPSSGTGGERETQYF; DNA: TGTGCCAGCAGTCCCTCGTCCGGGACAGGGGGCGAAAGAGAGACCCAGTACTTC
length: 14; V: TRBV10-1; J: TRBJ2-1; D: .; size: .; CDR3: CASSGGSSYNEQFF; DNA: TGCGCCAGCAGCGGTGGGAGCTCCTACAATGAGCAGTTCTTC
length: 14; V: TRBV2; J: TRBJ2-7; D: .; size: .; CDR3: CASSERQQSYEQYF; DNA: TGTGCCAGCAGTGAAAGGCAACAGAGCTACGAGCAGTACTTC
length: 19; V: TRBV6-2/TRBV6-3; J: TRBJ1-1; D: TRBD1; size: .; CDR3: CASSYPRISGTGGFEGAFF; DNA: TGTGCCAGCAGTTATCCTCGCATTTCCGGGACAGGGGGCTTCGAGGGAGCTTTCTTT
length: 15; V: TRBV4-3; J: TRBJ1-1; D: .; size: few; CDR3: CASSQEPSTALSAFF; DNA: TGCGCCAGCAGCCAAGAACCATCTACAGCCCTCAGTGCTTTCTTT
length: 15; V: TRBV9; J: TRBJ1-2; D: .; size: .; CDR3: CASSVRPGGPRDYTF; DNA: TGTGCCAGCAGCGTAAGACCGGGGGGCCCGAGGGACTACACCTTC
length: 17; V: TRBV19; J: TRBJ2-1; D: .; size: .; CDR3: CASNPGASPPAHNEQFF; DNA: TGTGCCAGTAACCCGGGAGCGAGTCCCCCTGCCCACAATGAGCAGTTCTTC
length: 17; V: TRBV9; J: TRBJ2-2; D: .; size: .; CDR3: CASSANRDTITSGELFF; DNA: TGTGCCAGCAGCGCCAACCGGGACACTATAACCTCCGGGGAGCTGTTTTTT
length: 16; V: TRBV19; J: TRBJ2-1; D: TRBD2; size: .; CDR3: CASSAQLAGASNEQFF; DNA: TGTGCCAGTAGTGCCCAACTAGCGGGAGCCTCCAATGAGCAGTTCTTC
length: 14; V: TRBV27; J: TRBJ1-2; D: .; size: .; CDR3: CASKPRGLGYGYTF; DNA: TGTGCCAGCAAACCTCGGGGGCTTGGCTATGGCTACACCTTC
length: 14; V: TRBV18; J: TRBJ1-1; D: TRBD1; size: .; CDR3: CASSPGQANTEAFF; DNA: TGTGCCAGCTCACCCGGACAGGCGAACACTGAAGCTTTCTTT
length: 14; V: TRBV7-2; J: TRBJ1-1; D: .; size: .; CDR3: CASSPRGGSTEAFF; DNA: TGTGCCAGCAGCCCGCGAGGGGGATCCACTGAAGCTTTCTTT
length: 16; V: TRBV4-3; J: TRBJ1-5; D: .; size: .; CDR3: CASSQNTGRGNQPQHF; DNA: TGCGCCAGCAGCCAGAATACAGGGCGGGGGAATCAGCCCCAGCATTTT
length: 14; V: TRBV28; J: TRBJ2-7; D: .; size: .; CDR3: CASSPGGGAYEQYF; DNA: TGTGCCAGCAGTCCCGGTGGGGGGGCGTACGAGCAGTACTTC
length: 13; V: TRBV2; J: TRBJ1-1; D: .; size: few; CDR3: CASTGQYNTEAFF; DNA: TGTGCCAGCACGGGCCAATATAACACTGAAGCTTTCTTT
length: 18; V: TRBV19; J: TRBJ1-2; D: TRBD1; size: .; CDR3: CASSLLGTALAHSYGYTF; DNA: TGTGCCAGTAGTCTCCTCGGGACAGCCCTGGCGCATTCCTATGGCTACACCTTC
length: 15; V: TRBV5-6; J: TRBJ1-5; D: .; size: .; CDR3: CASSLAAASNQPQHF; DNA: TGTGCCAGCAGCTTGGCCGCAGCGAGCAATCAGCCCCAGCATTTT
length: 15; V: TRBV3-1/TRBV3-2; J: TRBJ2-1; D: .; size: .; CDR3: CASSLRFGGIDEQFF; DNA: TGTGCCAGCAGCCTTCGATTCGGCGGGATCGATGAGCAGTTCTTC
length: 15; V: TRBV9; J: TRBJ1-6; D: TRBD1; size: .; CDR3: CASSVAGTANSPLHF; DNA: TGTGCCAGCAGCGTAGCTGGGACAGCCAATTCACCCCTCCACTTT